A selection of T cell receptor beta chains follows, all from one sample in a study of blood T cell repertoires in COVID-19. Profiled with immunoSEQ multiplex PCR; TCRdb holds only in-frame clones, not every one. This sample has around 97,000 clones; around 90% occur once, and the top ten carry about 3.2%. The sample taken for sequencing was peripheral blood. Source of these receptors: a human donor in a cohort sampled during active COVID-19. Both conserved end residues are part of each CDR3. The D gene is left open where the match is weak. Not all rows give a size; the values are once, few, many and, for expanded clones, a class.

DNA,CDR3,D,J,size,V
TGTGCCAGTAGTCCCATGCGGCCAGAAAATGAAAAACTGTTTTTT,CASSPMRPENEKLFF,-,TRBJ1-4,-,TRBV19
TGTGCCAGCAGCGTAGGGGCGGGAGTATTAAATGAGCAGTTCTTC,CASSVGAGVLNEQFF,TRBD2,TRBJ2-1,-,TRBV9
TGTGCCAGCAGCACCGACGGACAGTTCACTGAAGCTTTCTTT,CASSTDGQFTEAFF,-,TRBJ1-1,-,TRBV9
TGTGCCAGCAGCTCCAGGGGGGGCACAGATACGCAGTATTTT,CASSSRGGTDTQYF,-,TRBJ2-3,-,TRBV5-4
TGCGCCAGCAGTCAATGGGTTTGGGTAGCGAGTCTCACAGATACGCAGTATTTT,CASSQWVWVASLTDTQYF,-,TRBJ2-3,-,TRBV23-1
TGTGCCAGCAGCTTAGCTACCGGGAGAGAGACAGATACGCAGTATTTT,CASSLATGRETDTQYF,-,TRBJ2-3,-,TRBV7-6
TGTGCCAGCTCGAGGATAGACAGCAGTAGCACAGATACGCAGTATTTT,CASSRIDSSSTDTQYF,-,TRBJ2-3,-,TRBV18
TGCAGTGCTATTGACAGGGTGGTAGGACAGCCCCAGCATTTT,CSAIDRVVGQPQHF,TRBD1,TRBJ1-5,-,TRBV20-1
TGCGCCAGCAGCTCAGGGGGACTAGCGGGAGGTCACTCCTACGAGCAGTACTTC,CASSSGGLAGGHSYEQYF,TRBD2,TRBJ2-7,-,TRBV5-1
TGTGCCAGTAGTACCCCCGCCGGTGAGCAGTTCTTC,CASSTPAGEQFF,-,TRBJ2-1,-,TRBV19
TGCAGCGTTAGGGACAGGCAATTTGACTACACCTTC,CSVRDRQFDYTF,TRBD1,TRBJ1-2,-,TRBV29-1
TGTGCCAGCAGTCGCCCCAGGGCCTATGGATGGGCAGGGGTGTACCAAGAGACCCAGTACTTC,CASSRPRAYGWAGVYQETQYF,-,TRBJ2-5,-,TRBV14
TGTGCCAGCTCACCACTGGAGACGGCCTACGAGCAGTACTTC,CASSPLETAYEQYF,-,TRBJ2-7,-,TRBV18
TGTGCCAGCAGTTTCGTCCGGCTGAGGGAGGGCCCGAACACTGAAGCTTTCTTT,CASSFVRLREGPNTEAFF,-,TRBJ1-1,once,TRBV28
TGTGCCAGCTCACCACCGGTTTTCAGGGGGCGCCGAGCTAACTATGGCTACACCTTC,CASSPPVFRGRRANYGYTF,TRBD1,TRBJ1-2,-,TRBV18
TGTGCCAGTAAAGGGGGCACCATTTCCTATGGCTACACCTTC,CASKGGTISYGYTF,TRBD1,TRBJ1-2,-,TRBV28
TGCGCCAGCAGCCAAGACACTAGCGGACCCTACGAGCAGTACTTC,CASSQDTSGPYEQYF,TRBD2,TRBJ2-7,-,TRBV4-3
TGCGCCAGCAGCCAAGAGCGGGGACAGGGGAGGTATGGCTACACCTTC,CASSQERGQGRYGYTF,TRBD1,TRBJ1-2,once,TRBV4-1
TGTGCCAGCAGCGTAAACAGGGCATATAATTCACCCCTCCACTTT,CASSVNRAYNSPLHF,-,TRBJ1-6,-,TRBV7-2
TGTGCCAGCAGTCCTGCCGGGACAGGGGGCCACTATGGCTACACCTTC,CASSPAGTGGHYGYTF,TRBD1,TRBJ1-2,few,TRBV27
TGCGCCAGCAGCAAAGGGGCAGCCTCCCAAGAGACCCAGTACTTC,CASSKGAASQETQYF,-,TRBJ2-5,-,TRBV10-1
TGCGCCAGCAGCCAAGATCTACAGGGGGGATTGGAGACCCAGTACTTC,CASSQDLQGGLETQYF,TRBD1,TRBJ2-5,-,TRBV4-1
TGTGCCAGCAGCTTCCCCCGGGGCGGACAGGGAACAGATACGCAGTATTTT,CASSFPRGGQGTDTQYF,TRBD1,TRBJ2-3,-,TRBV11-2